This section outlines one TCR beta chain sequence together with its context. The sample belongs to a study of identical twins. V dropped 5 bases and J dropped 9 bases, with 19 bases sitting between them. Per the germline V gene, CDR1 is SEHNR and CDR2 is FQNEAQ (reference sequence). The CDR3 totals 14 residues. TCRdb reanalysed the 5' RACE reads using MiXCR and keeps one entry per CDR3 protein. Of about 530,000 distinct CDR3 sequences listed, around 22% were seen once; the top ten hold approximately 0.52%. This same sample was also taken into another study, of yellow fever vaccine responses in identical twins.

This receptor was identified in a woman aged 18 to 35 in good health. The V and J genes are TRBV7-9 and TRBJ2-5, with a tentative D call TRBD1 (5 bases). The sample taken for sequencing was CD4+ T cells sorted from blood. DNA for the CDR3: TGTGCCAGCAGCGCCCAGGGTCTGCGGTGGGCCCAGTACTTC. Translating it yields CASSAQGLRWAQYF.